One and the same sample provided the 26 T cell receptor beta chains below, sequenced in a study of shared clonotypes between healthy human individuals. The table came from immunoSEQ multiplex PCR; TCRdb's copy has only in-frame clones and leaves some out. The sample has a few million clones, more than 80% seen once. The sample consisted of naive CD4+ T cells sorted from blood. The subset was: CD45RA+ positively selected. These receptors came from a man in his late teens or twenties in good health.

This chain links TRBV6-1 with TRBJ2-7; TRBD2 agrees at 8 bases. The J segment lost 0 bases and the V segment lost 6 bases, leaving 7 bases of the junction unmatched. In germline, CDR1 is MNHNS, CDR2 SASEGT. CDR3 length: 15 residues. CDR3 sequence reads: CASRRGGDRSYEQYF. CDR3 DNA: TGTGCCAGCAGACGGGGGGGTGACCGCTCCTACGAGCAGTACTTC.

The chain employs TRBV29-1 and TRBJ1-1; possibly TRBD1 for D (6 bases). The germline gives CDR1 SQVTM, CDR2 ANQGSEA. CDR3 length: 15 amino acids. V dropped 4 bases and J dropped 0 bases, with 15 bases sitting between them. The DNA for the CDR3 is TGCAGCGTTGGGAGAGGGGGAAGGATGAACACTGAAGCTTTCTTT. Translation: CSVGRGGRMNTEAFF.

The gene calls are TRBV7-3 and TRBJ1-1; D remains unclear. The ends were cut back, 5 bases at V and 4 bases at J, with 11 bases in the middle. Per the germline V gene, CDR1 is SGHTA and CDR2 is FQGTGA. This CDR3 comprises 13 residues. The CDR3 nucleotides read TGTGCCAGCAGCGCTGCCCGGGGCACTGAAGCTTTCTTT. This sequence encodes CASSAARGTEAFF.

The chain combines TRBV15 with TRBJ1-2, with 10 bases identical to TRBD1. Trimming cost V 3 bases and J 4 bases; bases outside gene matches: 2. The CDR3 has 14 amino acids. The germline V gene has CDR1 LNHNV and CDR2 YYDKDF (reference sequence). The CDR3 spells CATSRGQGPYGYTF. CDR3 DNA: TGTGCCACCAGCAGGGGACAGGGGCCCTATGGCTACACCTTC.

In the case of this clone: Distinct nucleotide sequences in the sample also encode this CDR3. The chain links TRBV6-6 to TRBJ2-7; 9 bases fit TRBD2. V gave up 2 bases and J gave up 2 bases; unmatched junction bases: 1. The CDR3 length is 14 residues. CDR1 and CDR2 from the germline V gene are MNHNY and SVGAGI (reference sequence). CDR3 region: CASSYAGGAYEQYF. As DNA, the CDR3 is TGTGCCAGCAGTTACGCGGGAGGGGCCTACGAGCAGTACTTC.

The sample holds one count of this clone. The chain carries TRBV28 and TRBJ2-7; D is perhaps TRBD1 or TRBD2 (5 bases each). The V end was cut by 2 bases, the J end by 4 bases, with 15 bases between. Germline CDR1 and CDR2: MDHEN and SYDVKM. This CDR3 region has 15 residues. The CDR3 DNA sequence: TGTGCCAGCAGTTTAGCGACGGGGCCCATTTACGAGCAGTACTTC. Its protein product is CASSLATGPIYEQYF.

V is TRBV7-9 and J is TRBJ1-5, with D perhaps matching TRBD1 (5 bases). Germline CDR1 reads SEHNR; CDR2 reads FQNEAQ (reference sequence). CDR3 length: 16 amino acids. V shed 4 bases and J shed 4 bases, with 17 bases lying between them. This CDR3 is CASSSLVAGINQPQHF. For the CDR3, the DNA is TGTGCCAGCAGCTCCTTGGTGGCAGGGATAAATCAGCCCCAGCATTTT.

This sequence joins TRBV6-1 and TRBJ2-1; D not certain. The CDR3 consists of 12 residues. The germline gives CDR1 MNHNS, CDR2 SASEGT. Trimming stripped 8 bases from V and 10 bases from J, with 15 bases between. The chain's CDR3 is CASLGPWQEQFF. The CDR3 coding sequence is TGTGCCAGCCTAGGGCCTTGGCAGGAGCAGTTCTTC.

The J gene is TRBJ2-3, the V gene TRBV6-5; D possibly matches TRBD1 or TRBD2 (5 bases each). The CDR3 is 14 residues long. Deletions cut 6 bases from V and 2 bases from J, with 12 bases between. From germline, CDR1 is MNHEY and CDR2 SVGAGI. CDR3 sequence reads: CASRGDGNTDTQYF. CDR3 bases: TGTGCCAGCAGGGGGGACGGCAACACAGATACGCAGTATTTT.

The genes are TRBV11-2 and TRBJ2-3; weak D call: TRBD2 (5 bases). CDR3 length: 15 residues. The germline V and J ends were trimmed by 4 bases and 2 bases, with 13 bases remaining between them. Germline V lookup: CDR1 SGHAT, CDR2 FQNNGV. Written as DNA, the CDR3 is TGTGCCAGCAGCTACGGACTGTTGGTCACAGATACGCAGTATTTT. Translation: CASSYGLLVTDTQYF. The full variable domain, in which reference TRBV11-2 and TRBJ2-3 provide the parts outside the CDR3, is EAGVAQSPRYKIIEKRQSVAFWCNPISGHATLYWYQQILGQGPKLLIQFQNNGVVDDSQLPKDRFSAERLKGVDSTLKIQPAKLEDSAVYLCASSYGLLVTDTQYFGPGTRLTVL.

The chain recombines TRBV7-2 with TRBJ1-5; D ambiguous. The V and J ends lost 3 bases and 3 bases respectively, with 9 bases between them. This CDR3 spans 14 amino acids. Germline CDR1 and CDR2: SGHTA and FQGNSA. The CDR3 DNA reads TGTGCCAGCAGCTTTGTAGGAAACAATCAGCCCCAGCATTTT. Encoded protein: CASSFVGNNQPQHF. The full variable domain, rest sourced from reference TRBV7-2 and TRBJ1-5, is GAGVSQSPSNKVTEKGKDVELRCDPISGHTALYWYRQSLGQGLEFLIYFQGNSAPDKSGLPSDRFSAERTGGSVSTLTIQRTQQEDSAVYLCASSFVGNNQPQHFGDGTRLSIL.

The gene calls are TRBV6-5 and TRBJ2-6; D may correspond to TRBD1 or TRBD2 (6 bases each). Germline V lookup: CDR1 MNHEY, CDR2 SVGAGI. Trimming took off 0 bases at V and 4 bases at J, with 10 bases between the two ends. The CDR3 consists of 16 residues. The CDR3 sequence: CASSYSWGAGANVLTF. The CDR3 region has the DNA TGTGCCAGCAGTTACTCGTGGGGGGCCGGGGCCAACGTCCTGACTTTC.

V and J are TRBV28 and TRBJ2-5; 10 positions agree with TRBD1. Judging by the DNA end, TRBJ2-7 fits better; the J call may be wrong. This CDR3 contains 16 residues. CDR1 is MDHEN and CDR2 is SYDVKM in the germline V gene. CDR3 DNA sequence: TGTGCCAGCAGTCTAGGGACAGGGGCGAACCAGTACGAGCAGTACTTC. Residues: CASSLGTGANQYEQYF.

The chain uses TRBV29-1 and TRBJ2-5, with 10 nucleotides matching TRBD2. The CDR3 totals 16 residues. After removal of 7 bases from V and 5 bases from J, the junction contained 16 bases not matched to a gene. Germline CDR1 is SQVTM and CDR2 is ANQGSEA. The CDR3 protein is CSAKTGASGRVETQYF. Here the CDR3 DNA reads TGCAGCGCCAAAACTGGTGCTAGCGGGAGAGTGGAGACCCAGTACTTC.

The genes are TRBV9 and TRBJ2-3; D is ambiguous. Germline CDR1 is SGDLS and CDR2 is YYNGEE. The CDR3 has 15 residues. The V gene lost 1 base and the J gene lost 4 bases, with 13 bases spanning the gap. The CDR3: CASSVLSGGSDTQYF. In nucleotides, the CDR3 is TGTGCCAGCAGCGTATTGTCAGGCGGTTCAGATACGCAGTATTTT.

With regard to this clone: Other DNA sequences in this sample translate to the same CDR3. The chain recombines TRBV29-1 with TRBJ2-7, with 8 bases lining up with TRBD1. Trimming removed 4 bases from V and 4 bases from J; junction bases left unmatched: 3. The V gene's germline CDR1 is SQVTM and CDR2 ANQGSEA. The CDR3 loop spans 12 amino acids. The CDR3 protein is CSVGGQAYEQYF. The CDR3 DNA is TGCAGCGTTGGGGGACAGGCGTACGAGCAGTACTTC.

The chain couples TRBV11-2 to TRBJ1-5, with TRBD1 matching over 7 bases. The CDR3 is made up of 15 amino acids. Germline V CDR1 and CDR2: SGHAT, FQNNGV. Trimming removed 5 bases from V and 1 base from J; junction bases left unmatched: 5. CDR3 in DNA: TGTGCCAGCAGCGAGACAGGGACGAGCAATCAGCCCCAGCATTTT. This encodes CASSETGTSNQPQHF.

This chain links TRBV6-1 with TRBJ2-5; 9 nucleotides line up with TRBD1. V was pared by 3 bases and J by 5 bases, with 7 bases of the junction left unmatched. This CDR3 has 15 residues. Germline values: CDR1 MNHNS, CDR2 SASEGT. The CDR3 region is CASSDRDRAGETQYF. The CDR3 DNA reads TGTGCCAGCAGTGACCGGGACAGGGCGGGGGAGACCCAGTACTTC.

This chain links TRBV11-1 with TRBJ1-2; D is uncertain. This CDR3 contains 15 residues. Germline CDR1 SGHAT, CDR2 FQDESV (reference sequence). Trimming pared 5 bases from V and 3 bases from J, leaving 16 bases between. CDR3 DNA sequence: TGTGCCAGCAGCGGACGCGCGATGTTGGACTATGGCTACACCTTC. Protein: CASSGRAMLDYGYTF.

With regard to this clone: Other DNA sequences from this sample encode an identical CDR3 as well. V gene TRBV6-5 combines with J gene TRBJ2-6; D call uncertain. Germline CDR1 MNHEY, CDR2 SVGAGI. The CDR3 runs 13 residues. The ends were cut back, 6 bases at V and 4 bases at J, with 7 bases in the middle. The CDR3 sequence: CASRRTGANVLTF. The CDR3 bases are TGTGCCAGCAGAAGGACCGGGGCCAACGTCCTGACTTTC.

On this clone: This CDR3 is also generated by other DNA sequences in the sample. The chain couples TRBV18 to TRBJ2-5; D remains unclear. This CDR3 contains 12 residues. From germline, CDR1 is KGHSH and CDR2 LQKENI. V lost 3 bases and J lost 0, with 2 bases in between. In nucleotides, the CDR3 is TGTGCCAGCTCACCCTACCAAGAGACCCAGTACTTC. As protein: CASSPYQETQYF.

This chain connects TRBV6-1 to TRBJ2-3; 9 bases agree with TRBD2. V was pared by 1 base and J by 15 bases, with 11 bases of the junction left unmatched. The CDR3 loop spans 14 amino acids. Germline CDR1 is MNHNS and CDR2 is SASEGT. Here the CDR3 DNA reads TGTGCCAGCAGTGAAGGGGGGACTAGCCCGACCCCTTATTTT. Translating it yields CASSEGGTSPTPYF.

V and J are TRBV9 and TRBJ2-7, with D perhaps matching TRBD1 (6 bases). Germline values: CDR1 SGDLS, CDR2 YYNGEE. The CDR3 consists of 15 residues. Trimming stripped 2 bases from V and 2 bases from J, with 14 bases between. The CDR3 DNA reads TGTGCCAGCAGCGTGAGAGGGGGTCCAACCTACGAGCAGTACTTC. Its translation is CASSVRGGPTYEQYF.

This clone was seen only once. The chain links TRBV7-6 to TRBJ1-4; D perhaps matches TRBD1 (6 bases). CDR1 is SGHVS and CDR2 is FNYEAQ in the germline V gene. This CDR3 is 12 amino acids long. V shed 6 bases and J shed 5 bases, with 7 bases lying between them. CDR3 sequence (DNA): TGTGCCAGCAGTGGACAGAATGAAAAACTGTTTTTT. As protein: CASSGQNEKLFF. Drawing the rest from reference TRBV7-6 and TRBJ1-4, the complete variable domain is GAGVSQSPRYKVTKRGQDVALRCDPISGHVSLYWYRQALGQGPEFLTYFNYEAQQDKSGLPNDRFSAERPEGSISTLTIQRTEQRDSAMYRCASSGQNEKLFFGSGTQLSVL.

This clone was observed a few times. The chain uses TRBV6-1 and TRBJ1-5; D perhaps matches TRBD1 (5 bases). Per the germline V gene, CDR1 is MNHNS and CDR2 is SASEGT. CDR3 size: 13 residues. Trimming cost V 8 bases and J 3 bases, with 11 bases left between them. CDR3: CASGRVNNQPQHF. The CDR3 DNA follows: TGTGCCAGCGGCAGGGTTAACAATCAGCCCCAGCATTTT.

This rearrangement joins TRBV5-1 to TRBJ2-1, with 10 bases fitting TRBD2. The CDR3 runs to 15 residues. Germline V lookup: CDR1 SGHRS, CDR2 YFSETQ. After removal of 0 bases from V and 6 bases from J, the junction contained 3 bases not matched to a gene. In nucleotides, the CDR3 is TGCGCCAGCAGCTTGGCCGTAGCGGGAGGCAATGAGCAGTTCTTC. It specifies CASSLAVAGGNEQFF.